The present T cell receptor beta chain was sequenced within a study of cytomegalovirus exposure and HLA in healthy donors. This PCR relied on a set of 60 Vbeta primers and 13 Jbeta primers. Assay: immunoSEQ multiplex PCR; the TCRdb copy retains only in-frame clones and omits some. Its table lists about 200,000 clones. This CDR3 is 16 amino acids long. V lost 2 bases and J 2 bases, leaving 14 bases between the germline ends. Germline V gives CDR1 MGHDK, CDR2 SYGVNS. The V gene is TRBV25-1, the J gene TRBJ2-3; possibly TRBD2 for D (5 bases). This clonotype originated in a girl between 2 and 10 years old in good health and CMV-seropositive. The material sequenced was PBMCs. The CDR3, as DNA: TGTGCCAGCAGTGAACATGCAGAGCGGACCACAGATACGCAGTATTTT. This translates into CASSEHAERTTDTQYF.